This entry concerns a single TCR beta chain. The antigen remains undetermined. This entry belongs to a study of blood T cells in healthy people across ages. Alongside a J-beta primer mix, a sample-barcoded 5' primer served in a second PCR lasting about 7 to 12 cycles. Each CDR3 protein gets one entry after TCRdb re-called the 5' RACE reads with MiXCR. The sample lists hundreds of thousands of distinct CDR3 sequences, under 55% occurring once. Study outcomes and limitations: Significant beta diversity loss was already apparent by age approximately 40, declining roughly linearly.

Germline-derived CDR1 and CDR2 are GTSNPN and SVGIG (reference sequence). This CDR3 is built from 11 residues. V lost 5 bases and J lost 2, with 6 bases in between. Sequencing was carried out using blood. This sequence originates from a man in his sixties in good health. The genes are TRBV30 and TRBJ1-1; D remains unclear. CDR3 in DNA: TGTGCCTGGTGGGGTAACACTGAAGCTTTCTTT. Its protein product is CAWWGNTEAFF.